The next 28 T cell receptor beta chains were all read from a single sample in a study of blood T cell repertoires in COVID-19. TCRdb keeps only in-frame clones here, not all; method: immunoSEQ multiplex PCR. The sample records 200,000 to 250,000 clones, around 83% being singletons. The sample consisted of peripheral blood. All receptors come from a man aged 50 or older with active or convalescent COVID-19.

This rearrangement joins TRBV7-2 to TRBJ2-7; no reliable D call. V dropped 5 bases and J dropped 2 bases, with 10 bases sitting between them. The length of the CDR3 is 13 residues. In germline, CDR1 is SGHTA, CDR2 FQGNSA. The CDR3 is CASSPRHTYEQYF. CDR3 bases: TGTGCCAGCAGCCCCCGACATACCTACGAGCAGTACTTC.

The V and J genes are TRBV19 and TRBJ2-1; maybe TRBD2 (5 bases). Per germline, CDR1 LNHDA and CDR2 SQIVND (reference sequence). The CDR3 consists of 14 residues. V was pared by 11 bases and J by 0 bases, with 14 bases between. CDR3 nucleotide sequence: TGTGCCGGACGAGGAGGCCGCTCCTACAATGAGCAGTTCTTC. It yields the protein CAGRGGRSYNEQFF.

The chain couples TRBV6-5 to TRBJ1-5, with 7 bases fitting TRBD1. Germline values: CDR1 MNHEY, CDR2 SVGAGI. The CDR3 has 14 amino acids. The ends lost 6 bases at V and 5 bases at J; junction bases unmatched: 7. In nucleotides, the CDR3 is TGTGCCAGCAGATGGGACAGTAGGGATCAGCCCCAGCATTTT. Residues: CASRWDSRDQPQHF.

The rearrangement uses TRBV10-1 and TRBJ2-7; 9 nucleotides agree with TRBD2. There are 15 residues in the CDR3. Looked up from germline, CDR1 is WNHNN and CDR2 is SYGVQD (reference sequence). Unmatched junction bases numbered 9, after V lost 4 bases and J lost 5 bases. In DNA form, the CDR3 reads TGCGCCAGCAGTGTGTTAGCGGGAGATCCCAACGAGCAGTACTTC. Protein product: CASSVLAGDPNEQYF.

The CDR3 DNA sequence: TGTGCCAGCAGCGCGGCGGGAGTAGGAGTGAATGAGCAGTTCTTC. It codes for CASSAAGVGVNEQFF. This chain links TRBV9 with TRBJ2-1; 7 bases align to TRBD2. Losses at the gene ends were 3 bases for V and 7 bases for J; bases not matched to a gene: 10. Germline-derived CDR1 and CDR2 are SGDLS and YYNGEE. The CDR3 is 15 amino acids. The full variable domain, rest sourced from reference TRBV9 and TRBJ2-1, is DSGVTQTPKHLITATGQRVTLRCSPRSGDLSVYWYQQSLDQGLQFLIQYYNGEERAKGNILERFSAQQFPDLHSELNLSSLELGDSALYFCASSAAGVGVNEQFFGPGTRLTVL.

The chain joins TRBV10-3 to TRBJ2-2; D may be TRBD2 (7 bases). Germline loops: CDR1 ENHRY, CDR2 SYGVKD. The V end lost 7 bases, the J end lost 0 bases, and 12 bases lay between the germline ends. The CDR3 extends over 15 amino acids. The CDR3 here is CAITTGGPNTGELFF. The CDR3 bases are TGTGCCATCACAACGGGGGGCCCGAACACCGGGGAGCTGTTTTTT.

The V call is TRBV4-3, the J call TRBJ1-2, with 9 bases lining up with TRBD1. CDR3 length: 16 residues. Per the germline V gene, CDR1 is LGHNA and CDR2 is YSLEER. The junction had 9 bases not matched to a gene; V was cut back by 4 bases and J by 3 bases. CDR3 sequence (DNA): TGCGCCAGCAGCCCGTCCCGGGACAGGGCTGACTATGGCTACACCTTC. Protein: CASSPSRDRADYGYTF.

This chain uses TRBV18 with TRBJ2-7; TRBD2 is a possible D gene (5 bases). Per germline, CDR1 KGHSH and CDR2 LQKENI. V shed 0 bases and J shed 5 bases, with 11 bases lying between them. CDR3 length: 14 residues. CDR3 coding DNA: TGTGCCAGCTCACCACCCCAGCGGTCCGACGAGCAGTACTTC. Amino acids: CASSPPQRSDEQYF.

The chain uses TRBV11-2 and TRBJ2-3, with TRBD2 matching 8 bases. Germline CDR1 SGHAT, CDR2 FQNNGV. The CDR3 is 15 residues long. The J segment lost 5 bases and the V segment lost 2 bases, leaving 6 bases of the junction unmatched. In DNA form, the CDR3 reads TGTGCCAGCAGCTTATCGGGGGGGAGGGGAGATACGCAGTATTTT. As protein: CASSLSGGRGDTQYF.

For the CDR3, the DNA is TGTGCCAGCAGCTTAGGTTGGGAGACCTACGAGCAGTACTTC. The encoded protein is CASSLGWETYEQYF. The rearrangement joins TRBV11-2 to TRBJ2-7; maybe TRBD2 (5 bases). V lost 1 base, J lost 2 bases, and 9 bases lay in between. CDR3 length equals 14 residues. In germline, CDR1 is SGHAT, CDR2 FQNNGV.

V usage is TRBV15 and J usage is TRBJ2-2, with D perhaps TRBD1 (5 bases). CDR3 length: 16 amino acids. Per the germline V gene, CDR1 is LNHNV and CDR2 is YYDKDF (reference sequence). The V gene lost 0 bases and the J gene lost 2 bases, with 10 bases spanning the gap. In DNA, the CDR3 is TGTGCCACCAGCAGAGATCTGCGGACAAACACCGGGGAGCTGTTTTTT. Translation gives CATSRDLRTNTGELFF.

Here the CDR3 reads CASGWDRANYGYTF. The CDR3 bases are TGTGCTAGTGGTTGGGACAGGGCTAACTATGGCTACACCTTC. V is TRBV12-5 and J is TRBJ1-2; TRBD1 aligns across 9 bases. The germline CDR1 and CDR2 sequences are LGHNT and FRNRAP. CDR3 length: 14 residues. With V trimmed by 4 bases and J by 0 bases, 0 bases remained unmatched.

The chain uses TRBV19 and TRBJ1-3, with 8 bases that match TRBD1. J was trimmed by 0 bases and V by 9 bases; bases with no gene match: 7. Per germline, CDR1 LNHDA and CDR2 SQIVND (reference sequence). The CDR3 is made up of 15 amino acids. This CDR3 is CASGDRTPSGNTIYF. The CDR3 DNA reads TGTGCCAGCGGGGACAGGACCCCCTCTGGAAACACCATATATTTT.

V usage is TRBV9 and J usage is TRBJ2-3, with TRBD1 matching 8 bases. Losses at the gene ends were 4 bases for V and 5 bases for J; bases not matched to a gene: 15. The CDR3 loop spans 17 amino acids. Looked up from germline, CDR1 is SGDLS and CDR2 is YYNGEE. Here the CDR3 reads CASSPSWGRQGRDTQYF. The CDR3 region has the DNA TGTGCCAGCAGCCCCTCCTGGGGGAGACAGGGGCGAGATACGCAGTATTTT.

This clone occurred a few times. This chain uses TRBV28 with TRBJ1-2; tentatively, D is TRBD1 (5 bases). The CDR3 has 14 residues. Germline CDR1 is MDHEN and CDR2 is SYDVKM. Trimming took off 7 bases at V and 4 bases at J, with 16 bases between the two ends. The CDR3 coding sequence is TGTGCCAGCACCCTAGGGGCAGGGCGCTATGGCTACACCTTC. It encodes CASTLGAGRYGYTF.

This chain connects TRBV10-3 to TRBJ2-1, with 7 positions matching TRBD1. The CDR3 is 15 amino acids. Germline CDR1 is ENHRY and CDR2 is SYGVKD. V lost 5 bases, J lost 4 bases, and 8 bases stayed unmatched. DNA of the CDR3: TGTGCCATCAGTTATGACAGGGCCTATTACAATGAGCAGTTCTTC. It encodes CAISYDRAYYNEQFF.

This sequence joins TRBV6-5 and TRBJ1-1, with D uncertain. Trimming removed 7 bases from V and 1 base from J, with 10 bases in between. The CDR3 covers 13 residues. Germline CDR1 MNHEY, CDR2 SVGAGI. The CDR3 DNA reads TGTGCCAGCAAAGATGGAGGGAACACTGAAGCTTTCTTT. Translating gives CASKDGGNTEAFF.

The chain combines TRBV7-9 with TRBJ1-4; possibly TRBD1 for D (5 bases). Germline V gene sequence: CDR1 SEHNR, CDR2 FQNEAQ (reference sequence). V was shortened by 5 bases and J by 3 bases, with 13 bases between the two germline ends. CDR3 size: 15 residues. The CDR3 here is CASSRGGAPNEKLFF. CDR3 bases: TGTGCCAGCAGCCGTGGCGGGGCTCCTAATGAAAAACTGTTTTTT.

Comment on this clone: One end of the junction does not line up with germline, which may come from a read error. This chain joins TRBV7-7 and TRBJ2-1, with 13 bases lining up with TRBD2. This CDR3 is 17 amino acids long. In germline, CDR1 is SSHAT, CDR2 FNYEAQ (reference sequence). The CDR3 DNA reads TGTGCTAGCAGCTTTACTAGCGGGGGGGCCGGAAGCAATGAGCAGTTCTTC. Translated, it gives CASSFTSGGAGSNEQFF.

V and J are TRBV10-1 and TRBJ1-2, with D maybe TRBD1 (6 bases). The V end lost 6 bases, the J end lost 4 bases, and 18 bases lay between the germline ends. This CDR3 is built from 15 residues. In germline, CDR1 is WNHNN, CDR2 SYGVQD (reference sequence). The CDR3, as DNA: TGCGCCAGCAGGAAAACAGGGTTCATTGGCTATGGCTACACCTTC. The encoded protein is CASRKTGFIGYGYTF.

This sequence joins TRBV3-1 (or the pseudogene TRBV3-2) and TRBJ2-7; D is perhaps TRBD1 (7 bases). V gave up 4 bases and J gave up 2 bases, with 15 bases separating them. The CDR3 length is 15 residues. CDR1 and CDR2 (germline): LGHDT, YNNKEL (reference sequence). The DNA for the CDR3 is TGTGCCAGCAGCCCAGGGGGGTTATCTACCTACGAGCAGTACTTC. Translated, it gives CASSPGGLSTYEQYF.

The table lists this clone with a count of one. One end of the junction is discordant with germline, which a read error may explain. The chain links TRBV7-7 to TRBJ2-1; TRBD1 is a possible D gene (5 bases). The CDR3 is made up of 15 amino acids. Germline V gene lookup returns CDR1 SSHAT and CDR2 FNYEAQ (reference sequence). The CDR3 region is CASSLADSSNYEQFF. The CDR3 nucleotides read TGTGCTAGCAGCTTAGCAGACAGCTCCAACTATGAGCAGTTCTTC.

The CDR3 nucleotides are TGTGCCAGCTCCGGGTACAGGGAGACCGGACTAGCGGGGACAGATACGCAGTATTTT. Translation: CASSGYRETGLAGTDTQYF. The chain combines TRBV28 with TRBJ2-3, with 12 bases that match TRBD2. The germline CDR1 and CDR2 sequences are MDHEN and SYDVKM. The CDR3 totals 19 residues. V shed 8 bases and J 3 bases; nucleotides not matched to a gene: 18.

The chain recombines TRBV5-1 with TRBJ2-6; the D gene is possibly TRBD2 (5 bases). V was trimmed by 4 bases and J by 0 bases, leaving 11 bases between them. CDR1 is SGHRS and CDR2 is YFSETQ in the germline V gene. The CDR3 consists of 16 residues. In DNA, the CDR3 is TGCGCCAGCAGCCCTGGACTGTTCTCTGGGGCCAACGTCCTGACTTTC. Translating gives CASSPGLFSGANVLTF.

The chain has TRBV3-1 (or the pseudogene TRBV3-2) and TRBJ1-2; the match to TRBD1 covers 8 bases. This CDR3 spans 15 amino acids. The germline V gene encodes CDR1 LGHDT and CDR2 YNNKEL (reference sequence). V dropped 3 bases and J dropped 4; count of bases not matched to a gene: 7. As DNA, the CDR3 is TGTGCCAGCAGCCAGGGCCCAGGGGGCATCTATGGCTACACCTTC. Encoded protein: CASSQGPGGIYGYTF.

The chain recombines TRBV5-4 with TRBJ2-5, with 7 bases lining up with TRBD1. Germline CDR1 reads SGHNT; CDR2 reads YYREEE (reference sequence). V was clipped by 0 bases and J by 6 bases; unmatched bases: 5. The CDR3 has 14 residues. The CDR3 reads CASSLVGGWKTQYF. The CDR3 nucleotides are TGTGCCAGCAGCTTGGTAGGGGGCTGGAAGACCCAGTACTTC.

The V gene is TRBV12-2, the J gene TRBJ1-1; the listed D gene, TRBD1, was not tested against the DNA. TRBV12-2 is recorded as a pseudogene. The CDR3 length is 18 residues. CDR3 bases: TGTGCAAGTCGCTTAGACGCTGATGTTCGATCAGGAACCACTGAAGCTTTCTTT. Protein sequence: CASRLDADVRSGTTEAFF.

The chain uses TRBV6-2 or TRBV6-3 and TRBJ2-7; 9 nucleotides match TRBD2. CDR3 length: 19 amino acids. The ends lost 2 bases at V and 1 base at J; junction bases unmatched: 15. The V gene's germline CDR1 is MNHEY and CDR2 SVGEGT. The CDR3 nucleotides read TGTGCCAGCAGTTACCCGCTTCGAGCGGGAGGATGGTCTTCCTACGAGCAGTACTTC. It codes for CASSYPLRAGGWSSYEQYF.